Shown below are 24 T cell receptor beta chains from a single sample sequenced in a study of CD4 T cells in relation to SARS-CoV-2 and coronaviruses. Only in-frame clones appear in the TCRdb table, and some are missing; sequencing was by immunoSEQ multiplex PCR. Here the sample spans about 60,000 clones, 94% being singletons. Before the COVID-19 pandemic, during about 2010-2018, CD4+ T cells were taken from unexposed donors. Sequencing was performed on naive CD4+ T cells from PBMCs. Subset of the sample: naive CD4+ T cells isolated by negative enrichment. Every receptor here comes from a human donor in good health.

The chain is built from TRBV5-4 and TRBJ1-5; TRBD1 agrees at 7 bases. V was clipped by 4 bases and J by 6 bases; unmatched bases: 4. Germline CDR1 is SGHNT and CDR2 is YYREEE (reference sequence). The CDR3 length is 13 residues. The CDR3 coding sequence is TGTGCCAGCAGCGTACAGGGGAGTCAGCCCCAGCATTTT. Amino acid sequence: CASSVQGSQPQHF.

The gene calls are TRBV11-2 and TRBJ2-5, with 16 positions matching TRBD2. The junction had 8 bases not matched to a gene; V was cut back by 5 bases and J by 2 bases. Germline V gene data show CDR1 as SGHAT and CDR2 as FQNNGV. This CDR3 spans 18 amino acids. The CDR3 region has the DNA TGTGCCAGCAGCGACCCGGGACTAGCGGGAGGGTTTCAAGAGACCCAGTACTTC. Translation: CASSDPGLAGGFQETQYF.

Only one count was recorded for this clone. The V and J genes are TRBV28 and TRBJ2-1; D unresolved. CDR3 length equals 14 residues. The ends were cut back, 3 bases at V and 4 bases at J, with 10 bases in the middle. The germline V gene encodes CDR1 MDHEN and CDR2 SYDVKM. DNA for the CDR3: TGTGCCAGCAGTTTGTACGGACGGTACAATGAGCAGTTCTTC. This gives the protein CASSLYGRYNEQFF.

V gene TRBV19 combines with J gene TRBJ2-1; D may be TRBD2 (6 bases). Trimming shortened V by 5 bases and J by 8 bases, and 25 bases separated the two germline ends. The CDR3 consists of 17 residues. Germline assignment: CDR1 LNHDA and CDR2 SQIVND (reference sequence). CDR3 sequence: CASSGVPGRWARDEQFF. Written as DNA, the CDR3 is TGTGCCAGTAGTGGGGTTCCAGGGAGGTGGGCTCGGGATGAGCAGTTCTTC.

This chain links TRBV24-1 with TRBJ2-1; 8 bases map to TRBD1. This CDR3 has 14 residues. The ends lost 3 bases at V and 7 bases at J; junction bases unmatched: 4. Germline V gene sequence: CDR1 KGHDR, CDR2 SFDVKD. The CDR3 coding sequence is TGTGCCACCAGTGATGAGGACAGGGTTAATGAGCAGTTCTTC. This codes for CATSDEDRVNEQFF.

The rearrangement uses TRBV2 and TRBJ1-6; no clear D. Germline CDR1 and CDR2: SNHLY and FYNNEI. The CDR3 is 15 amino acids. Trimming cost V 3 bases and J 4 bases, with 10 bases left between them. Here the CDR3 reads CASSDTSAYNSPLHF. CDR3 DNA: TGTGCCAGCAGTGATACCAGCGCTTATAATTCACCCCTCCACTTT. Full variable domain (missing parts from reference TRBV2 and TRBJ1-6): EPEVTQTPSHQVTQMGQEVILRCVPISNHLYFYWYRQILGQKVEFLVSFYNNEISEKSEIFDDQFSVERPDGSNFTLKIRSTKLEDSAMYFCASSDTSAYNSPLHFGNGTRLTVT.

The chain combines TRBV5-4 with TRBJ1-1; D remains ambiguous. Trimming took off 0 bases at V and 3 bases at J, with 9 bases between the two ends. Germline values: CDR1 SGHNT, CDR2 YYREEE (reference sequence). There are 14 residues in the CDR3. The CDR3 DNA follows: TGTGCCAGCAGCTTGGGGGGAGGCGACACTGAAGCTTTCTTT. Translating it yields CASSLGGGDTEAFF.

V and J are TRBV4-2 and TRBJ2-1, with 9 bases fitting TRBD2. Germline V lookup: CDR1 LGHNA, CDR2 YNFKEQ. After removal of 4 bases from V and 9 bases from J, the junction contained 10 bases not matched to a gene. The CDR3 runs to 15 residues. The CDR3 DNA sequence: TGTGCCAGCAGCCTGGGACTAGCAAGGAGAGGTGAGCAGTTCTTC. Protein: CASSLGLARRGEQFF.

The rearrangement links TRBV6-5 to TRBJ2-2; 7 bases agree with TRBD1. V shed 6 bases, J shed 8 bases, and the junction held 6 bases outside the gene matches. The CDR3 has 13 residues. Germline loops: CDR1 MNHEY, CDR2 SVGAGI. CDR3 region: CASRTGISGELFF. The CDR3 region has the DNA TGTGCCAGCAGGACAGGGATTTCGGGGGAGCTGTTTTTT.

The V gene is TRBV5-4, the J gene TRBJ1-1; D remains unclear. The CDR3 spans 15 residues. The V and J ends lost 4 bases and 1 base respectively, with 14 bases between them. CDR1 SGHNT and CDR2 YYREEE come from the germline V gene (reference sequence). CDR3 in amino acids: CASSRGGQENTEAFF. The DNA for the CDR3 is TGTGCCAGCAGCCGTGGCGGGCAGGAGAACACTGAAGCTTTCTTT. Complete variable domain (other parts from reference TRBV5-4 and TRBJ1-1): ETGVTQSPTHLIKTRGQQVTLRCSSQSGHNTVSWYQQALGQGPQFIFQYYREEENGRGNFPPRFSGLQFPNYSSELNVNALELDDSALYLCASSRGGQENTEAFFGQGTRLTVV.

This chain's CDR3 is CASSGDRTYEQYF. Here the CDR3 DNA reads TGTGCCAGCAGCGGGGACCGAACCTACGAGCAGTACTTC. The J gene is TRBJ2-7, the V gene TRBV2; either TRBD1 or TRBD2 may fit D (5 bases each). The CDR3 sequence is 13 residues long. Trimming cost V 6 bases and J 2 bases, with 11 bases left between them. Germline lookup yields CDR1 SNHLY and CDR2 FYNNEI.

The rearrangement links TRBV7-3 to TRBJ2-3; 7 nucleotides line up with TRBD2. The CDR3 totals 17 residues. Per germline, CDR1 SGHTA and CDR2 FQGTGA. V shed 1 base and J 0 bases; nucleotides not matched to a gene: 7. CDR3 residues: CASSLRRLAASTDTQYF. The CDR3 DNA is TGTGCCAGCAGCTTAAGGCGACTAGCTGCTAGCACAGATACGCAGTATTTT.

The V and J genes are TRBV2 and TRBJ2-5; TRBD2 matches 7 bases. The CDR3 has 15 residues. Unmatched junction bases numbered 9, after V lost 8 bases and J lost 0 bases. CDR1 and CDR2 (germline): SNHLY, FYNNEI. The CDR3 reads CASWGSGMHQETQYF. The CDR3 DNA is TGTGCCAGCTGGGGCAGCGGGATGCACCAAGAGACCCAGTACTTC.

The chain couples TRBV28 to TRBJ1-2; D remains ambiguous. Trimming cost V 3 bases and J 4 bases, with 9 bases left between them. The CDR3 consists of 13 residues. Germline V gene data show CDR1 as MDHEN and CDR2 as SYDVKM. In DNA, the CDR3 is TGTGCCAGCAGTTTGTCAGGCCGCTATGGCTACACCTTC. As protein: CASSLSGRYGYTF.

The gene calls are TRBV27 and TRBJ1-4, with 7 nucleotides matching TRBD1. The germline V gene encodes CDR1 MNHEY and CDR2 SMNVEV (reference sequence). CDR3 size: 16 residues. Germline trimming cut 6 bases from V and 0 bases from J; bases unmatched to any gene: 7. The CDR3 bases are TGTGCCAGCAGCCCCGACAGGGCCCCAACTAATGAAAAACTGTTTTTT. Residues: CASSPDRAPTNEKLFF.

The chain carries TRBV19 and TRBJ2-7; D is undetermined. Between the trimmed V and J ends, which lost 3 bases and 0 bases, there was a span of 9 bases. The CDR3 spans 14 residues. In germline, CDR1 is LNHDA, CDR2 SQIVND (reference sequence). CDR3 region: CASSIPGPSYEQYF. The CDR3 DNA reads TGTGCCAGTAGTATCCCTGGCCCCTCCTACGAGCAGTACTTC. Supplemented by reference TRBV19 and TRBJ2-7, the full variable domain reads DGGITQSPKYLFRKEGQNVTLSCEQNLNHDAMYWYRQDPGQGLRLIYYSQIVNDFQKGDIAEGYSVSREKKESFPLTVTSAQKNPTAFYLCASSIPGPSYEQYFGPGTRLTVT.

This chain joins TRBV2 and TRBJ2-3, with D unclear. Germline CDR1 SNHLY, CDR2 FYNNEI. V was cut by 8 bases and J by 0 bases, with 3 bases left in between. The CDR3 contains 11 residues. This CDR3 is CASASTDTQYF. The CDR3 region has the DNA TGTGCCAGCGCGAGCACAGATACGCAGTATTTT.

This clone appeared once. This chain's CDR3 is CAWSQEIYLGGNQPQHF. The CDR3 nucleotides read TGTGCCTGGAGCCAGGAAATCTACCTAGGGGGCAATCAGCCCCAGCATTTT. The J gene is TRBJ1-5, the V gene TRBV30, with a tentative D call TRBD1 (5 bases). The CDR3 has 17 residues. Trimming stripped 3 bases from V and 2 bases from J, with 20 bases between. Germline CDR1 and CDR2: GTSNPN and SVGIG (reference sequence).

The gene calls are TRBV19 and TRBJ1-4, with 8 bases matching TRBD1. The trim removed 5 bases at V and 7 bases at J, leaving 3 bases unmatched. CDR1 LNHDA and CDR2 SQIVND come from the germline V gene (reference sequence). The CDR3 is made up of 13 amino acids. This CDR3 reads CASSRTGREKLFF. CDR3 coding DNA: TGTGCCAGTAGTCGGACAGGGCGTGAAAAACTGTTTTTT. The entire variable domain, with the rest obtained from reference TRBV19 and TRBJ1-4, is as follows: DGGITQSPKYLFRKEGQNVTLSCEQNLNHDAMYWYRQDPGQGLRLIYYSQIVNDFQKGDIAEGYSVSREKKESFPLTVTSAQKNPTAFYLCASSRTGREKLFFGSGTQLSVL.

The rearrangement joins TRBV9 to TRBJ2-7; TRBD2 agrees at 14 bases. The J segment lost 1 base and the V segment lost 2 bases, leaving 2 bases of the junction unmatched. The CDR3 length is 16 residues. Germline V gene sequence: CDR1 SGDLS, CDR2 YYNGEE. The CDR3 sequence: CASSVGLAGDSYEQYF. The CDR3 DNA reads TGTGCCAGCAGCGTGGGACTAGCGGGAGATTCCTACGAGCAGTACTTC.

As for this clone: The junction and the germline gene differ at one end; a read error may be behind it. The rearrangement joins TRBV5-1 to TRBJ2-5; 14 bases line up with TRBD2. The CDR3 totals 18 residues. Germline-derived CDR1 and CDR2 are SGHRS and YFSETQ. The CDR3 sequence is CASSLAPGTSGRQGTQYF. For the CDR3, the DNA is TGCGCCAGCAGCTTGGCCCCCGGGACTAGCGGGAGACAAGGGACCCAGTACTTC.

CDR3 protein: CASSPQGPSGNTIYF. CDR3 DNA sequence: TGTGCCAGCTCACCACAGGGACCTTCTGGAAACACCATATATTTT. The rearrangement uses TRBV18 and TRBJ1-3; weak D call: TRBD1 (5 bases). This CDR3 has 15 residues. Trimming pared 1 base from V and 1 base from J, leaving 8 bases between. Germline-derived CDR1 and CDR2 are KGHSH and LQKENI. The variable domain in full, with the rest retrieved from reference TRBV18 and TRBJ1-3, is NAGVMQNPRHLVRRRGQEARLRCSPMKGHSHVYWYRQLPEEGLKFMVYLQKENIIDESGMPKERFSAEFPKEGPSILRIQQVVRGDSAAYFCASSPQGPSGNTIYFGEGSWLTVV.

The rearrangement links TRBV11-2 to TRBJ2-3; the D gene is possibly TRBD2 (6 bases). Germline CDR1 reads SGHAT; CDR2 reads FQNNGV. The CDR3 has 15 amino acids. The V end was cut by 5 bases, the J end by 2 bases, with 14 bases between. In nucleotides, the CDR3 is TGTGCCAGCAGCCTCAATCTAGCGTTCACAGATACGCAGTATTTT. As protein: CASSLNLAFTDTQYF.

J is TRBJ2-1 and V is TRBV24-1, with 11 bases matching TRBD2. After removal of 4 bases from V and 0 bases from J, the junction contained 7 bases not matched to a gene. CDR1 KGHDR and CDR2 SFDVKD come from the germline V gene. The CDR3 spans 18 residues. In nucleotides, the CDR3 is TGTGCCACCAGTGACCCCGGACTAGCGGGCGGCTCCTACAATGAGCAGTTCTTC. Translated, it gives CATSDPGLAGGSYNEQFF.